This TCR beta chain was found in a study of memory B cells and T cells in multiple sclerosis (dated by TCRdb to 2016 to 2019). At the level of the whole study: The study compared TCR beta repertoires of autoproliferating peripheral T cells with brain lesion-infiltrating T cells in multiple sclerosis patients. TCR sequencing included two multiple sclerosis patients for whom either brain lesions at autopsy or brain-infiltrating cells from biopsy were available.

The study at large found these results: Clone-set sizes differed between compartments, which influenced counts of shared clonotypes and required normalization.

This clone was detected a few times. The specificity of this receptor is unknown. It has no much larger one-base neighbor in the sample; base qualities were not kept. There are 12 amino acids in the CDR3, from cysteine to phenylalanine inclusive. The kept DNA is CDR3 alone, 36 bases in frame from the first base. The germline V gene (reference sequence) sets CDR1 to SEHNR and CDR2 to FQNEAQ. Deletion took 5 bases off V and 3 bases off J, with a span of 8 bases between the germline ends. The immunoSEQ Platform was used to amplify TCRbeta CDR3 regions from extracted genomic DNA. The immunoSEQ assay used multiplex PCR together with high-throughput sequencing and a bioinformatics pipeline from the vendor. In the original analysis: Non-productive sequences and CDR3s shorter than 4 amino acids were excluded, and clonotype frequencies were recalculated for each sample. Shared clonotypes were identified in immunoSEQ Analyzer 2.0 as identical CDR3 amino acid, V gene and J gene sequences. To normalize repertoire overlap, the number of shared clonotypes was divided by the product of the two clone-set sizes and multiplied by 1000 to give arbitrary units. TCRdb holds this immuneACCESS table with in-frame rearrangements only. Some clones are missing; in checked studies, unresolved V genes explain under half, and the rest has no known cause. Clonal size and the V and J genes are those of that table, whereas D and trimming came from the DNA. The sample table shows about 14,000 clones, and about 70% are seen once. The ten largest account for approximately 2.3% of the sample.

PBMCs were isolated by Ficoll density gradient centrifugation and cryopreserved before use. The origin of this receptor is a human donor with multiple sclerosis. The V gene is TRBV7-9 and the J gene is TRBJ2-7; the D gene remains uncertain. Sequencing was done on a sample of memory (CD45RO+) CD4+ T cells from blood. According to the study, the label for this sample's cell subset or site signals: CD45RO+ memory T cells sorted from peripheral blood. Here is the DNA: TGTGCCAGCAGCATCGACAACTACGAGCAGTACTTC. This sequence encodes CASSIDNYEQYF.